A single sample gave rise to the 11 T cell receptor beta chains below, sequenced in a study of shared clonotypes between healthy human individuals. TCRdb's table, derived via immunoSEQ multiplex PCR, lists solely in-frame clones and lacks some. The profile shows millions of clones, approximately 95% of them singletons. Sequenced input: naive CD4+ T cells from PBMCs. Subset noted: CD45RA+ positively selected. These receptors were taken from a man between 18 and 35 years old in good health. Some clones in this sample may be carry-over from other donors' samples.

The chain joins TRBV7-3 to TRBJ2-2; no clear D gene. The CDR3 loop spans 14 amino acids. Germline V lookup: CDR1 SGHTA, CDR2 FQGTGA. V shed 5 bases and J shed 5 bases, with 12 bases lying between them. This CDR3 is CASSVNTATGELFF. The DNA for the CDR3 is TGTGCCAGCAGCGTCAATACGGCGACCGGGGAGCTGTTTTTT.

This clone was seen just once. This chain connects TRBV7-2 to TRBJ1-2; 8 positions match TRBD1. CDR1 and CDR2 (germline): SGHTA, FQGNSA. The V and J ends lost 5 bases and 2 bases, in that order; junction bases with no gene match: 7. The CDR3 is 15 residues long. The CDR3 is CASSRTWTGNYGYTF. The CDR3 coding sequence is TGTGCCAGCAGCCGGACCTGGACAGGGAACTATGGCTACACCTTC. The full variable domain, in which reference TRBV7-2 and TRBJ1-2 provide the parts outside the CDR3, is GAGVSQSPSNKVTEKGKDVELRCDPISGHTALYWYRQSLGQGLEFLIYFQGNSAPDKSGLPSDRFSAERTGGSVSTLTIQRTQQEDSAVYLCASSRTWTGNYGYTFGSGTRLTVV.

The chain couples TRBV7-6 to TRBJ1-1, with 9 nucleotides matching TRBD1. V trimming: 2 bases; J trimming: 10 bases; junction bases outside the gene matches: 8. The CDR3 has 14 amino acids. Germline CDR1 is SGHVS and CDR2 is FNYEAQ. For the CDR3, the DNA is TGTGCCAGCAGCTTAAGCGCACAGGGGGCAGGAGCTTTCTTT. This translates into CASSLSAQGAGAFF.

The rearrangement uses TRBV2 and TRBJ1-1; D gene ambiguous. CDR1 SNHLY and CDR2 FYNNEI come from the germline V gene. CDR3 length: 13 residues. Trimming cost V 1 base and J 5 bases, with 8 bases left between them. The CDR3 sequence is CASSEDPGTEAFF. The CDR3 DNA reads as TGTGCCAGCAGTGAAGACCCCGGGACTGAAGCTTTCTTT.

The chain has TRBV10-3 and TRBJ1-2, with D perhaps matching TRBD1 (5 bases). The CDR3 spans 13 residues. Trimming left V 11 bases short and J 4 bases short, with 17 bases between. The germline gives CDR1 ENHRY, CDR2 SYGVKD. CDR3 sequence (DNA): TGTGCCGTACGGGGGGTTGAGGGCTATGGCTACACCTTC. This codes for CAVRGVEGYGYTF.

The chain employs TRBV4-3 and TRBJ2-2; D is unclear. CDR3 length: 14 residues. Germline CDR1 LGHNA, CDR2 YSLEER. Trimming shortened V by 1 base and J by 4 bases, and 7 bases separated the two germline ends. The CDR3 loop is CASSQAPLTGELFF. CDR3 coding DNA: TGCGCCAGCAGCCAAGCCCCCCTCACCGGGGAGCTGTTTTTT.

The CDR3 reads CASSFGTEKGTQYF. In DNA, the CDR3 is TGTGCCAGCAGTTTCGGGACAGAAAAGGGTACGCAGTATTTT. This chain joins TRBV28 and TRBJ2-3; TRBD1 aligns across 7 bases. Germline V lookup: CDR1 MDHEN, CDR2 SYDVKM. The ends lost 3 bases at V and 8 bases at J; junction bases unmatched: 8. CDR3 size: 14 residues.

This clone has just one count. The V gene is TRBV18, the J gene TRBJ1-5, with 9 positions matching TRBD1. Germline CDR1 is KGHSH and CDR2 is LQKENI. The CDR3 is 16 residues long. J lost 3 bases, V lost 5 bases, and 8 bases had no gene match. This chain's CDR3 is CASSTTTGGNNQPQHF. The DNA of the CDR3 is TGTGCCAGCTCAACAACGACAGGGGGGAACAATCAGCCCCAGCATTTT.

The chain recombines TRBV7-9 with TRBJ2-7; 7 bases map to TRBD2. Germline CDR1 and CDR2: SEHNR and FQNEAQ (reference sequence). V lost 6 bases and J lost 4; bases outside the gene matches: 6. The CDR3 has 13 amino acids. The CDR3 DNA sequence: TGTGCCAGCAGGTTACGAGCGGGGTACGAGCAGTACTTC. Translating gives CASRLRAGYEQYF.

The genes are TRBV5-1 and TRBJ1-2; D is uncertain. V shed 4 bases and J shed 0 bases, with 10 bases lying between them. This CDR3 has 14 amino acids. The germline V gene encodes CDR1 SGHRS and CDR2 YFSETQ. In DNA, the CDR3 is TGCGCCAGCAGCCCGGGTAATCCTAACTATGGCTACACCTTC. It encodes CASSPGNPNYGYTF.

The chain recombines TRBV21-1 with TRBJ1-2. TRBV21-1 counts as a pseudogene. This CDR3 region has 8 residues. The DNA for the CDR3 is TGCCTACCCTATGGCTACACCTTC. As protein: CLPYGYTF.